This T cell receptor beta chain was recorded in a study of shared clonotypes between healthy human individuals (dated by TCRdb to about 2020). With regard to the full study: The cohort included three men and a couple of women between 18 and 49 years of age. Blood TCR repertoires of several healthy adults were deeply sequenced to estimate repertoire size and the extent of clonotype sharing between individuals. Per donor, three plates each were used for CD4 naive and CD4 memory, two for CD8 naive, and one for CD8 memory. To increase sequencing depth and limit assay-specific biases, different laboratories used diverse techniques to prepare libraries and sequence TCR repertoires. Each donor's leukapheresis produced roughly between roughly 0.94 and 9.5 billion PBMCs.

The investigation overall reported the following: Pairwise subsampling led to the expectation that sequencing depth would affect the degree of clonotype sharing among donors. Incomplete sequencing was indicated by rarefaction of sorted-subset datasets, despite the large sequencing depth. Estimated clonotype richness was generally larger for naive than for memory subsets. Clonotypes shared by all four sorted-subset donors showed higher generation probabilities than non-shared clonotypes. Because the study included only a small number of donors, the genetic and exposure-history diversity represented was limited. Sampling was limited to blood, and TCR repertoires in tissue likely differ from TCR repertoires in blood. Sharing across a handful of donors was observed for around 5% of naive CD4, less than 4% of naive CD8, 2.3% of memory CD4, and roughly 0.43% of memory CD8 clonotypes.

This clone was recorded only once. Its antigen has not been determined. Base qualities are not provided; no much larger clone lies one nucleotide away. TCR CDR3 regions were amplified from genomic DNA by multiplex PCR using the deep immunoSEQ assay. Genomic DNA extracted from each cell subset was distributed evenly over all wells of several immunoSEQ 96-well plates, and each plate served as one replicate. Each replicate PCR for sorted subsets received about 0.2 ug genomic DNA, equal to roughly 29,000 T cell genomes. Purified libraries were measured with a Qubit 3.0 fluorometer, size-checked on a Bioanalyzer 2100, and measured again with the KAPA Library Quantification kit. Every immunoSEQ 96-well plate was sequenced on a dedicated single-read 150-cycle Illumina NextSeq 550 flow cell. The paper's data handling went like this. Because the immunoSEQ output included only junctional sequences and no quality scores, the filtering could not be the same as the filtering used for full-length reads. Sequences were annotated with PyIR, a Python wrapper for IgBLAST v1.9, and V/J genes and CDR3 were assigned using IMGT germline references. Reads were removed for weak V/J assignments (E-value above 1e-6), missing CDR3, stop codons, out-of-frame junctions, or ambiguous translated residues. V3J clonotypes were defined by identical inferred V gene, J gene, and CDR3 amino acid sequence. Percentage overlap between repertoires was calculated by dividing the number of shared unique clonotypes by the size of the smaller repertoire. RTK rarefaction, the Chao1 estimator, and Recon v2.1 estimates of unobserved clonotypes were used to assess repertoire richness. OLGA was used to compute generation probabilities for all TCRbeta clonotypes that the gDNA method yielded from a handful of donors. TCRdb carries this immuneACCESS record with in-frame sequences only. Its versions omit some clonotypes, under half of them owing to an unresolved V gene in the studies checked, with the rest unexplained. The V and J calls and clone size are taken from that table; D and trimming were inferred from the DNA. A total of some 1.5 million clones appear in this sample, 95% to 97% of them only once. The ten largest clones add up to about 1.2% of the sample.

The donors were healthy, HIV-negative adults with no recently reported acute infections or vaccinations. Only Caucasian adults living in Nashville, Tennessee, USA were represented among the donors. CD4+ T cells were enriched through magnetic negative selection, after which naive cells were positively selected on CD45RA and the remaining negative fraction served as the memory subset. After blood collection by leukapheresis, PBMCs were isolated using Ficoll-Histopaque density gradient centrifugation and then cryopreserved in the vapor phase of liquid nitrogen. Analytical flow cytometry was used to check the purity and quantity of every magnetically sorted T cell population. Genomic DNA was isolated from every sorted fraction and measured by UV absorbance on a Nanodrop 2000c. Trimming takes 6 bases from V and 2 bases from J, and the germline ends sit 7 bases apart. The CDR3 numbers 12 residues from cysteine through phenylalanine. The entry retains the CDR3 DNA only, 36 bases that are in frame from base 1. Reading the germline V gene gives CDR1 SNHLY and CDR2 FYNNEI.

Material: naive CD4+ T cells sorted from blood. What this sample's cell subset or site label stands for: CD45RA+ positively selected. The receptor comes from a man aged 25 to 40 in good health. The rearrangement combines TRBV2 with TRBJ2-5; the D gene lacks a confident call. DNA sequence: TGTGCCAGCAGCTTCAAGCAAGAGACCCAGTACTTC. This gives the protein CASSFKQETQYF.